A selection of T cell receptor beta chains follows, all from one sample in a study of cytomegalovirus exposure and HLA in healthy donors. Produced via immunoSEQ multiplex PCR; TCRdb's table is partial and in-frame only. In the table there are approximately 110,000 clones, 60% to 75% of which are singletons. Source material: PBMCs. These receptor sequences come from a woman between 50 and 59 years old in good health and CMV-seropositive. Both conserved end residues are part of each CDR3. D genes are given only for firm matches. Where a row states a size, it is once, few, many or the class of an expanded clone; other rows omit it.

>once|-|TRBV7-2|TRBJ2-2
CASSLRHSEGELFF
TGTGCCAGCAGCTTACGCCATAGCGAAGGGGAGCTGTTTTTT
>-|-|TRBV19|TRBJ1-6
CASSYVAGARSYNSPLHF
TGTGCCAGTAGCTACGTTGCGGGGGCCCGGTCCTATAATTCACCCCTCCACTTT
>-|TRBD1|TRBV7-8|TRBJ1-5
CASSTGQDPNQPQHF
TGTGCCAGCAGCACCGGACAGGACCCAAATCAGCCCCAGCATTTT
>-|-|TRBV23-1|TRBJ1-6
CASSQTLLANSPLHF
TGCGCCAGCAGTCAAACCCTTCTGGCTAATTCACCCCTCCACTTT
>-|-|TRBV23-1|TRBJ1-5
CASSHPVGGGNQPQHF
TGCGCCAGCAGCCATCCCGTGGGGGGTGGCAATCAGCCCCAGCATTTT
>-|-|TRBV19|TRBJ2-6
CASMETGVSSGANVLTF
TGTGCCAGTATGGAGACAGGAGTTAGCTCTGGGGCCAACGTCCTGACTTTC
>-|TRBD2|TRBV15|TRBJ2-3
CATSFRLAGGIGTDTQYF
TGTGCCACCAGCTTCCGACTAGCGGGGGGCATCGGGACAGATACGCAGTATTTT
>-|-|TRBV10-3|TRBJ2-3
CAISGGRSWDTQYF
TGTGCCATCAGCGGAGGGCGGAGCTGGGATACGCAGTATTTT
>-|TRBD1|TRBV30|TRBJ2-4
CAWRQGAKNIQYF
TGTGCCTGGAGACAGGGGGCCAAAAACATTCAGTACTTC
>few|-|TRBV6-6|TRBJ1-2
CASSYVGQGAGYTF
TGTGCCAGCAGTTACGTCGGTCAGGGCGCTGGCTACACCTTC
>-|TRBD1|TRBV5-1|TRBJ2-7
CASSVTTGLYEQYF
TGCGCCAGCAGCGTGACGACAGGGTTGTACGAGCAGTACTTC
>-|-|TRBV9|TRBJ1-6
CASSVNNSPLHF
TGTGCCAGCAGCGTCAATAATTCACCCCTCCACTTT
>once|-|TRBV29-1|TRBJ2-1
CSVEIPGGNEQFF
TGCAGCGTTGAGATCCCAGGGGGGAATGAGCAGTTCTTC
>-|TRBD2|TRBV11-3|TRBJ2-2
CASSLAGTNSGELFF
TGTGCCAGCAGCTTGGCAGGGACTAACTCCGGGGAGCTGTTTTTT
>-|TRBD1|TRBV6-5|TRBJ2-7
CASSPRQGVIHEQYF
TGTGCCAGCAGTCCTAGACAGGGGGTTATCCACGAGCAGTACTTC
>-|TRBD1|TRBV7-9|TRBJ1-2
CASSFSQGVYGYTF
TGTGCCAGCAGCTTTTCTCAGGGGGTCTATGGCTACACCTTC
>-|-|TRBV10-2|TRBJ2-2
CASSELAQTNTGELFF
TGCGCCAGCAGTGAGCTAGCTCAGACGAACACCGGGGAGCTGTTTTTT
>-|-|TRBV19|TRBJ2-3
CASSSIQGTYADTQYF
TGTGCCAGTAGTAGTATACAGGGGACTTACGCAGATACGCAGTATTTT
>-|-|TRBV18|TRBJ2-7
CASSWAGPTYEQYF
TGTGCCAGCTCCTGGGCGGGGCCAACCTACGAGCAGTACTTC
>once|-|TRBV6-5|TRBJ2-7
CASSPGLEQYF
TGTGCCAGCAGCCCAGGGTTAGAGCAGTACTTC
>-|TRBD1|TRBV29-1|TRBJ1-1
CSVGQPTAFF
TGCAGCGTGGGACAGCCTACCGCTTTCTTT
>-|TRBD1|TRBV7-2|TRBJ2-3
CASSVQGARGTDTQYF
TGTGCCAGCAGCGTACAGGGGGCGCGTGGGACAGATACGCAGTATTTT
>-|TRBD1|TRBV28|TRBJ1-4
CASSLDRGREKLFF
TGTGCCAGCAGTCTGGACAGGGGACGGGAAAAACTGTTTTTT
>-|TRBD2|TRBV15|TRBJ2-5
CATSRGSSGIQETQYF
TGTGCCACCAGCAGAGGGTCTAGCGGGATCCAAGAGACCCAGTACTTC
>-|TRBD2|TRBV19|TRBJ2-5
CASSISASGGAGRETQYF
TGTGCCAGTAGTATCTCGGCTAGCGGGGGGGCGGGCAGGGAGACCCAGTACTTC
>-|-|TRBV11-2|TRBJ2-3
CASSSPRLGGTQYF
TGTGCCAGCAGCTCCCCTAGACTCGGAGGCACGCAGTATTTT
>-|TRBD2|TRBV5-5|TRBJ2-1
CASRPMTSGGVNEQFF
TGTGCCAGCAGACCGATGACTAGCGGGGGAGTAAATGAGCAGTTCTTC
>-|TRBD2|TRBV4-1|TRBJ2-7
CASSLFQTSGPYEQYF
TGCGCCAGCAGCCTGTTCCAGACTAGCGGGCCCTACGAGCAGTACTTC
>-|TRBD2|TRBV11-3|TRBJ2-1
CASSLGTSGGSSYNEQFF
TGTGCCAGCAGCTTAGGGACTAGCGGGGGGTCGTCCTACAATGAGCAATTCTTC
>-|-|TRBV25-1|TRBJ2-5
CASMDTGQETQYF
TGTGCCAGCATGGATACGGGCCAAGAGACCCAGTACTTC
>-|-|TRBV6-1|TRBJ1-2
CASSEPGIPYGYTF
TGTGCCAGCAGTGAGCCAGGGATTCCCTATGGCTACACCTTC
>-|-|TRBV11-2|TRBJ2-3
CASSPERGSTDTQYF
TGTGCCAGCAGCCCCGAGAGGGGGAGCACAGATACGCAGTATTTT
>-|-|TRBV6-1|TRBJ1-6
CASSEADFGVHSNSPLHF
TGTGCCAGCAGTGAAGCCGATTTCGGGGTCCATTCTAATTCACCCCTCCACTTT
>-|-|TRBV6-5|TRBJ1-3
CASALVAGNTIYF
TGTGCCAGCGCGTTGGTGGCTGGAAACACCATATATTTT
>-|TRBD1|TRBV5-1|TRBJ1-6
CASSSGTGIISPLHF
TGCGCCAGCAGCTCCGGGACAGGGATAATTTCACCCCTCCACTTT
>-|TRBD1|TRBV19|TRBJ1-5
CASSPDRGRTGQPQHF
TGTGCCAGTAGTCCCGACAGGGGACGTACGGGTCAGCCCCAGCATTTT
>-|-|TRBV19|TRBJ2-2
CASSIGILSGLLNTGELFF
TGTGCCAGTAGTATAGGTATTCTCTCGGGACTTCTGAACACCGGGGAGCTGTTTTTT
>many|-|TRBV10-3|TRBJ1-2
CAISDQGHGYTF
TGTGCCATCAGTGATCAGGGTCATGGCTACACCTTC
>-|-|TRBV18|TRBJ2-2
CASSPQVSANTGELFF
TGTGCCAGCTCACCGCAGGTGTCCGCGAACACCGGGGAGCTGTTTTTT
>-|-|TRBV18|TRBJ2-7
CASSPLGRETYEQYF
TGTGCCAGCTCACCACTTGGACGGGAAACCTACGAGCAGTACTTC
>-|-|TRBV29-1|TRBJ1-4
CSVEEDWPSRMFF
TGCAGCGTTGAAGAAGATTGGCCCTCTAGAATGTTTTTT
>-|-|TRBV5-6|TRBJ2-5
CASSPLSGGQEETQYF
TGTGCCAGCAGCCCTTTGTCGGGGGGCCAGGAAGAGACCCAGTACTTC
>once|-|TRBV6-6|TRBJ1-4
CASTPYSYAGPIKLFF
TGTGCCAGCACTCCATATTCGTATGCGGGGCCAATTAAACTGTTTTTT
>-|TRBD1|TRBV5-1|TRBJ2-5
CASSWGQNQETQYF
TGCGCCAGCAGCTGGGGACAGAACCAAGAGACCCAGTACTTC
>-|TRBD2|TRBV7-9|TRBJ2-3
CASGREGGSTDTQYF
TGTGCCAGCGGCCGGGAGGGCGGCTCAACGGATACGCAGTATTTT
>-|-|TRBV6-5|TRBJ2-5
CASSRPDYLTLPYF
TGTGCCAGCAGCCGCCCGGACTACCTTACCCTTCCGTACTTC
>-|-|TRBV6-4|TRBJ2-2
CASSEDYYTGELFF
TGTGCCAGCAGTGAGGACTATTACACCGGGGAGCTGTTTTTT
>-|-|TRBV5-1|TRBJ1-6
CASSLVAGYNSPLHF
TGCGCCAGCAGCTTGGTGGCGGGGTATAATTCACCCCTCCACTTT
>-|TRBD1|TRBV2|TRBJ1-1
CASILIDRGEAFF
TGTGCCAGCATTTTGATAGACAGGGGTGAAGCTTTCTTT
>-|TRBD2|TRBV9|TRBJ2-3
CASSPSGGITDTQYF
TGTGCCAGCAGCCCGAGCGGGGGGATAACAGATACGCAGTATTTT
>-|-|TRBV6-5|TRBJ1-3
CASSYDTSSGNTIYF
TGTGCCAGCAGTTACGACACCTCCTCTGGAAACACCATATATTTT
>-|TRBD1|TRBV19|TRBJ1-5
CASSIGLVDRGLRQPQHF
TGTGCCAGTAGTATAGGACTTGTGGACAGGGGGCTAAGACAGCCCCAGCATTTT
>few|-|TRBV5-4|TRBJ1-4
CASSRWGDEKLFF
TGTGCCAGCAGCCGTTGGGGGGATGAAAAACTGTTTTTT